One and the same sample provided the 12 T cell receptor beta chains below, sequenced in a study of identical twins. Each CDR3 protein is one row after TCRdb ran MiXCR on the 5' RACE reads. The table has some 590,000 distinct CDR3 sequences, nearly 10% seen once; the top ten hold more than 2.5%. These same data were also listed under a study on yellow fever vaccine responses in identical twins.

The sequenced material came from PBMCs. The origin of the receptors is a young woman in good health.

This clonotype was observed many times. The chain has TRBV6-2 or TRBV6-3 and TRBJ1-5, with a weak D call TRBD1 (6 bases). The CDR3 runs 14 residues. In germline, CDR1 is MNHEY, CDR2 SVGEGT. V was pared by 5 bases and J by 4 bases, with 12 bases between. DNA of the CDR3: TGTGCCAGCAGTGGAAAGGGACAAAATCAGCCCCAGCATTTT. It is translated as CASSGKGQNQPQHF.

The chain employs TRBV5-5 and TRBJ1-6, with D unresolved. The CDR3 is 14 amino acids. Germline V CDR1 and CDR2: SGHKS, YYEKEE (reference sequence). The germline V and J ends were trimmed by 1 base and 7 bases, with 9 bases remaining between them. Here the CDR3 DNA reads TGTGCCAGCAGCTTGATCCCGGTGAATTCACCCCTCCACTTT. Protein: CASSLIPVNSPLHF. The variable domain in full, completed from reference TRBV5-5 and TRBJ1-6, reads DAGVTQSPTHLIKTRGQQVTLRCSPISGHKSVSWYQQVLGQGPQFIFQYYEKEERGRGNFPDRFSARQFPNYSSELNVNALLLGDSALYLCASSLIPVNSPLHFGNGTRLTVT.

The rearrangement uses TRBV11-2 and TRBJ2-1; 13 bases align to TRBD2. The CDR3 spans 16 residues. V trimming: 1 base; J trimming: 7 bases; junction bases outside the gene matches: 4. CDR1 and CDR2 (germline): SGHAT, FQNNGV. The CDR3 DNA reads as TGTGCCAGCAGCTTAGGACTAGCGGGGGGCTTTAATGAGCAGTTCTTC. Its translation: CASSLGLAGGFNEQFF.

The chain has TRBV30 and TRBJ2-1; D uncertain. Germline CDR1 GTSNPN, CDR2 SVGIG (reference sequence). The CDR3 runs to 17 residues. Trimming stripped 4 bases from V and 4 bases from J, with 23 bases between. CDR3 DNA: TGTGCCTGGACCTCACACGTGGCCACTTCTCCATACAATGAGCAGTTCTTC. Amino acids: CAWTSHVATSPYNEQFF. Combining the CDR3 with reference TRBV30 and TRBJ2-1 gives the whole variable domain SQTIHQWPATLVQPVGSPLSLECTVEGTSNPNLYWYRQAAGRGLQLLFYSVGIGQISSEVPQNLSASRPQDRQFILSSKKLLLSDSGFYLCAWTSHVATSPYNEQFFGPGTRLTVL.

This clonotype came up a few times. This chain's CDR3 is CAWSVSLQSSTDTQYF. The CDR3 nucleotides are TGTGCCTGGAGTGTAAGTTTACAGAGTAGCACAGATACGCAGTATTTT. V is TRBV30 and J is TRBJ2-3; D gene unclear. V shed 0 bases and J shed 0 bases, with 13 bases lying between them. Germline-derived CDR1 and CDR2 are GTSNPN and SVGIG (reference sequence). The CDR3 totals 16 residues.

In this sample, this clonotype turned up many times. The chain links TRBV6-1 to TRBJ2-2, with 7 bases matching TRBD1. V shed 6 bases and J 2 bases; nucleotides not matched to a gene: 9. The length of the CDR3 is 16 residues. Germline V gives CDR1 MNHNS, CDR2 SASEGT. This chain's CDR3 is CASRHRQGINTGELFF. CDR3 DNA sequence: TGTGCCAGCAGGCATCGACAGGGTATTAACACCGGGGAGCTGTTTTTT.

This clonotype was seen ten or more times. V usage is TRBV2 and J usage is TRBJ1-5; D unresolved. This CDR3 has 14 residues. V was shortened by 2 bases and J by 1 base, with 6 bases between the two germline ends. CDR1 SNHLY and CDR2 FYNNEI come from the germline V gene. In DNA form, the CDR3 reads TGTGCCAGCAGTGAACTGGGCAGCAATCAGCCCCAGCATTTT. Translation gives CASSELGSNQPQHF.

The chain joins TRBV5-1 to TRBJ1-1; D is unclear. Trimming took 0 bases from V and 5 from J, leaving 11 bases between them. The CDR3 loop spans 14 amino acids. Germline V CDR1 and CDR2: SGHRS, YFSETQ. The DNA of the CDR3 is TGCGCCAGCAGCTTGGCCCCCGGGCGAACTGAAGCTTTCTTT. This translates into CASSLAPGRTEAFF.

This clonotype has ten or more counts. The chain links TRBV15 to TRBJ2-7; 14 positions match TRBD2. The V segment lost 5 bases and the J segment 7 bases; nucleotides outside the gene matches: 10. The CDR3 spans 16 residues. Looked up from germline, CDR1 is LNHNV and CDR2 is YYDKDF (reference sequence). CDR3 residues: CATSGGLAGVGREQYF. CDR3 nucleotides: TGTGCCACCAGCGGGGGACTAGCGGGAGTCGGTAGGGAGCAGTACTTC. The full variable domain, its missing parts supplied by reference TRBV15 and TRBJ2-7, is DAMVIQNPRYQVTQFGKPVTLSCSQTLNHNVMYWYQQKSSQAPKLLFHYYDKDFNNEADTPDNFQSRRPNTSFCFLDIRSPGLGDTAMYLCATSGGLAGVGREQYFGPGTRLTVT.

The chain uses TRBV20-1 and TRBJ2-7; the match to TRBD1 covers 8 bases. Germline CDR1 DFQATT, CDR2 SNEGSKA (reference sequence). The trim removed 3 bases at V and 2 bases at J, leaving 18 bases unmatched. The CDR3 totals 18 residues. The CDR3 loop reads CSASLPAWTGTRAYEQYF. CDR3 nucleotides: TGCAGTGCTAGCCTACCGGCCTGGACAGGGACCCGGGCCTACGAGCAGTACTTC.

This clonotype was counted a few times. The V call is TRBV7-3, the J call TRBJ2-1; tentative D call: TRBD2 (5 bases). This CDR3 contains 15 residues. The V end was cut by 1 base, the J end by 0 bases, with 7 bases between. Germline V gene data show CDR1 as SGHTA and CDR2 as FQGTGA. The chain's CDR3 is CASSLNGDSYNEQFF. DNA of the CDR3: TGTGCCAGCAGCTTAAACGGGGACTCCTACAATGAGCAGTTCTTC.

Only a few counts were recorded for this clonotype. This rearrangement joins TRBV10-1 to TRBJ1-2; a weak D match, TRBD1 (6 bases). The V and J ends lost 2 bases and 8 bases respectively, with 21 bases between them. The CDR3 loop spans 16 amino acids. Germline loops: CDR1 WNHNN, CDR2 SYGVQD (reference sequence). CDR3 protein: CASSENPGGPGRGYTF. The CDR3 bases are TGCGCCAGCAGTGAGAATCCCGGGGGCCCCGGACGGGGCTACACCTTC.